The source of this T cell receptor beta chain is a study of OX40 agonist ivuxolimab in advanced cancers. In the study overall: Clinicians treated patients with ivuxolimab, an agonistic anti-OX40 (CD134) antibody. Age averaged about 60 years (range roughly 23 to 90), and about 86% were male.

In the case of this clone: What it binds is unknown.

Points from the study as a whole: CD4+ T cells averaged fewer expanded clones than CD8+ T cells. Individuals who were partial responders at 0.1-3.0 mg/kg had clonal expansion that ranked among the lowest.

The CDR3 spans 12 residues. The V and J ends lost 2 bases and 8 bases, in that order; junction bases with no gene match: 2. The germline gives CDR1 SNHLY, CDR2 FYNNEI. The table came from immunoSEQ multiplex PCR; TCRdb's copy has only in-frame clones and leaves some out. The table has about 82,000 clones, about 86% seen once; the top ten hold roughly 6%. The sequence was collected from an adult with an advanced solid tumor such as melanoma, head and neck, liver or kidney cancer. The rearrangement links TRBV2 to TRBJ1-2, with TRBD1 matching 7 bases. The sequenced sample was CD4+ or CD8+ T cells sorted from blood, obtained in a trial of the OX40 agonist ivuxolimab. The CDR3 DNA is TGTGCCAGCAGTGAACAGGGGGACGGCTACACCTTC. Amino acids: CASSEQGDGYTF.